What follows are 24 T cell receptor beta chains derived from one specimen sequenced in a study of early T cells in non-severe SARS-CoV-2 infection. Using its own MiXCR run on the 5' RACE reads, TCRdb lists one record per CDR3 protein. The sample holds some 39,000 distinct CDR3 sequences, 3% to 4% seen once. Sequencing was carried out using whole blood. The receptors stem from an adult who was a healthcare worker with PCR-confirmed SARS-CoV-2 infection or an uninfected control (not recorded which).

This clonotype was seen many times. The V and J genes are TRBV11-2 and TRBJ1-2, with D uncertain. V lost 11 bases, J lost 2 bases, and 12 bases lay in between. CDR3 size: 12 residues. Germline-derived CDR1 and CDR2 are SGHAT and FQNNGV. The CDR3 coding sequence is TGTGCCGCCAGGAAGGGAAACTATGGCTACACCTTC. Translation: CAARKGNYGYTF.

This clonotype appeared many times. The rearrangement joins TRBV20-1 to TRBJ1-2; TRBD1 might be the D (6 bases). This CDR3 spans 15 amino acids. The germline V gene has CDR1 DFQATT and CDR2 SNEGSKA (reference sequence). V was trimmed by 6 bases and J by 5 bases, leaving 22 bases between them. DNA for the CDR3: TGCAGTGCCATCAAGGGACATCCAGGCGGGTATGGCTACACCTTC. Its protein is CSAIKGHPGGYGYTF.

This chain connects TRBV7-9 to TRBJ2-7; D ambiguous. CDR3 size: 11 residues. The V gene's germline CDR1 is SEHNR and CDR2 FQNEAQ (reference sequence). V shed 8 bases and J shed 3 bases, with 8 bases lying between them. The CDR3 loop is CASGLYYEQYF. As DNA, the CDR3 is TGTGCCAGCGGTCTTTACTACGAGCAGTACTTC.

This clonotype was observed at least ten times. The chain recombines TRBV5-5 with TRBJ2-1; 11 nucleotides line up with TRBD2. V gave up 3 bases and J gave up 5 bases; unmatched junction bases: 10. The CDR3 has 17 amino acids. Germline CDR1 is SGHKS and CDR2 is YYEKEE (reference sequence). The CDR3 DNA sequence: TGTGCCAGCAGCTGGCAGGATCTAGCGGGGGGAGACAATGAGCAGTTCTTC. Amino acids: CASSWQDLAGGDNEQFF.

Many counts were recorded for this clonotype. This chain joins TRBV5-1 and TRBJ2-2; TRBD1 agrees at 10 bases. V trimming: 0 bases; J trimming: 5 bases; junction bases outside the gene matches: 4. The CDR3 spans 16 residues. Germline CDR1 is SGHRS and CDR2 is YFSETQ. CDR3 bases: TGCGCCAGCAGCTTGGTCAGGACAGGGGGAACCGGGGAGCTGTTTTTT. Translation gives CASSLVRTGGTGELFF.

Regarding this clonotype: At one end the junction does not follow the germline gene, possibly because of a read error. The rearrangement uses TRBV20-1 and TRBJ2-7; D is unclear. This CDR3 spans 13 amino acids. The V gene's germline CDR1 is DFQATT and CDR2 SNEGSKA (reference sequence). The CDR3 DNA follows: TGCAGTGCTCGAGAAGGGAAAGTCAACGAGCAGTACTTC. This translates into CSAREGKVNEQYF.

This clonotype has ten or more counts. The rearrangement joins TRBV29-1 to TRBJ1-2; TRBD1 aligns across 7 bases. The V segment lost 6 bases and the J segment 4 bases; nucleotides outside the gene matches: 5. Germline CDR1 is SQVTM and CDR2 is ANQGSEA. CDR3 length equals 12 residues. The CDR3 bases are TGCAGCGTGGAGGACAGGTTCTATGGCTACACCTTC. The encoded protein is CSVEDRFYGYTF.

Ten or more counts support this clonotype. The chain joins TRBV18 to TRBJ2-3, with 8 bases lining up with TRBD1. Germline V CDR1 and CDR2: KGHSH, LQKENI. The CDR3 has 16 residues. J gave up 0 bases and V 6 bases, and 8 bases lay outside the gene matches. CDR3 residues: CASSERQGTSTDTQYF. CDR3 in DNA: TGTGCCAGCTCCGAGAGACAGGGGACGAGCACAGATACGCAGTATTTT. Variable domain in full (rest from reference TRBV18 and TRBJ2-3): NAGVMQNPRHLVRRRGQEARLRCSPMKGHSHVYWYRQLPEEGLKFMVYLQKENIIDESGMPKERFSAEFPKEGPSILRIQQVVRGDSAAYFCASSERQGTSTDTQYFGPGTRLTVL.

Many counts were recorded for this clonotype. This chain joins TRBV7-8 and TRBJ2-1; weak D call: TRBD2 (6 bases). CDR1 and CDR2 from the germline V gene are SGHVS and FQNEAQ. V gave up 4 bases and J gave up 8 bases, with 12 bases separating them. The CDR3 has 13 residues. DNA of the CDR3: TGTGCCAGCAGCTCGGGACTTTCTGATGAGCAGTTCTTC. Protein: CASSSGLSDEQFF.

This clonotype came up many times. The chain couples TRBV12-3 or TRBV12-4 to TRBJ2-1, with D perhaps TRBD2 (7 bases). CDR3 length equals 16 residues. Trimming took off 2 bases at V and 3 bases at J, with 14 bases between the two ends. The DNA of the CDR3 is TGTGCCAGCAGTTTAACGGCGGGGGCCTACTACAATGAGCAGTTCTTC. Encoded protein: CASSLTAGAYYNEQFF.

This clonotype was seen ten or more times. The J gene is TRBJ2-7, the V gene TRBV4-1; D gene uncertain. This CDR3 contains 14 residues. The germline V gene has CDR1 MGHRA and CDR2 YSYEKL. V was cut by 0 bases and J by 7 bases, with 13 bases left in between. The CDR3 DNA reads TGCGCCAGCAGCCAAGACTCCTCACTAATTGAGCAGTACTTC. Translated: CASSQDSSLIEQYF.

This clonotype occurred many times. The chain couples TRBV7-9 to TRBJ2-1; 8 nucleotides match TRBD2. The germline V gene has CDR1 SEHNR and CDR2 FQNEAQ (reference sequence). The CDR3 is made up of 16 amino acids. The J segment lost 9 bases and the V segment lost 0 bases, leaving 10 bases of the junction unmatched. The DNA for the CDR3 is TGTGCCAGCAGCTTAGCGTCAGCGGGAGTAGGCCGTGAGCAGTTCTTC. Amino acid sequence: CASSLASAGVGREQFF.

This chain joins TRBV13 and TRBJ1-1; 7 bases fit TRBD1. The CDR3 length is 14 residues. The ends lost 4 bases at V and 2 bases at J; junction bases unmatched: 4. Germline V gene lookup returns CDR1 PRHDT and CDR2 FYEKMQ (reference sequence). The CDR3, as DNA: TGTGCCAGCAGCTCATGGACAGGAAACACTGAAGCTTTCTTT. Translation gives CASSSWTGNTEAFF. Full variable domain (outside the CDR3, taken from reference TRBV13 and TRBJ1-1): AAGVIQSPRHLIKEKRETATLKCYPIPRHDTVYWYQQGPGQDPQFLISFYEKMQSDKGSIPDRFSAQQFSDYHSELNMSSLELGDSALYFCASSSWTGNTEAFFGQGTRLTVV.

The table lists this clonotype with many counts. This chain uses TRBV20-1 with TRBJ2-7; D is uncertain. The CDR3 extends over 14 amino acids. The ends were cut back, 0 bases at V and 3 bases at J, with 12 bases in the middle. Looked up from germline, CDR1 is DFQATT and CDR2 is SNEGSKA (reference sequence). The CDR3 region has the DNA TGCAGTGCTAGAGAGTCGCGACGGATCTACGAGCAGTACTTC. Protein sequence: CSARESRRIYEQYF.

This clonotype was seen ten or more times. The genes are TRBV7-9 and TRBJ2-7; tentatively, D is TRBD2 (6 bases). In germline, CDR1 is SEHNR, CDR2 FQNEAQ (reference sequence). The CDR3 runs 16 residues. V was trimmed by 1 base and J by 3 bases, leaving 16 bases between them. DNA for the CDR3: TGTGCCAGCAGCTTAGGGAGCGGGCCTACCAGCTACGAGCAGTACTTC. It codes for CASSLGSGPTSYEQYF.

The table lists this clonotype with many counts. The V gene is TRBV3-1, the J gene TRBJ2-7; 7 positions match TRBD1. Trimming took 5 bases from V and 3 from J; bases not matched to a gene: 7. The germline gives CDR1 LGHDT, CDR2 YNNKEL (reference sequence). CDR3 size: 14 residues. For the CDR3, the DNA is TGTGCCAGCAGCAAGACAGGGAACTACTACGAGCAGTACTTC. Translating gives CASSKTGNYYEQYF.

This clonotype was seen ten or more times. This chain connects TRBV7-2 to TRBJ2-7; D is perhaps TRBD1 or TRBD2 (5 bases each). CDR3 length equals 14 residues. CDR1 is SGHTA, CDR2 FQGNSA, per germline. The V end lost 1 base, the J end lost 1 base, and 8 bases lay between the germline ends. The DNA for the CDR3 is TGTGCCAGCAGCTTAGGGGGGATTTCCTACGAGCAGTACTTC. It codes for CASSLGGISYEQYF.

The table lists this clonotype with many counts. This chain uses TRBV18 with TRBJ2-1; 8 nucleotides match TRBD1. Germline CDR1 is KGHSH and CDR2 is LQKENI. The ends lost 3 bases at V and 3 bases at J; junction bases unmatched: 4. The CDR3 loop spans 15 amino acids. CDR3 nucleotide sequence: TGTGCCAGCTCACCCTCGACAGGGGTCTACAATGAGCAGTTCTTC. Its protein product is CASSPSTGVYNEQFF.

This clonotype has a count of ten or more. The V and J genes are TRBV29-1 and TRBJ1-4; D gene uncertain. V shed 2 bases and J shed 4 bases, with 8 bases lying between them. This CDR3 region has 13 residues. Germline CDR1 SQVTM, CDR2 ANQGSEA. The CDR3 sequence: CSVEWRDNEKLFF. The CDR3, as DNA: TGCAGCGTTGAATGGCGGGATAATGAAAAACTGTTTTTT.

In this sample, this clonotype turned up many times. V gene TRBV3-1 combines with J gene TRBJ1-6; tentative D call: TRBD1 (6 bases). The CDR3 length is 15 residues. CDR1 LGHDT and CDR2 YNNKEL come from the germline V gene (reference sequence). The ends were cut back, 6 bases at V and 8 bases at J, with 17 bases in the middle. CDR3 DNA sequence: TGTGCCAGCAGTTCTACAGGGTCGTATTATTCACCCCTCCACTTT. Protein: CASSSTGSYYSPLHF. Looking up the rest from reference TRBV3-1 and TRBJ1-6 gives the full variable domain: DTAVSQTPKYLVTQMGNDKSIKCEQNLGHDTMYWYKQDSKKFLKIMFSYNNKELIINETVPNRFSPKSPDKAHLNLHINSLELGDSAVYFCASSSTGSYYSPLHFGNGTRLTVT.

This clonotype was picked up many times. The CDR3 is CASSRGAAIYEQYF. CDR3 sequence (DNA): TGTGCCAGCAGCCGAGGGGCGGCGATCTACGAGCAGTACTTC. The rearrangement joins TRBV3-1 to TRBJ2-7; D assignment may be TRBD1 or TRBD2 (5 bases each). The germline CDR1 and CDR2 sequences are LGHDT and YNNKEL (reference sequence). The germline V and J ends were trimmed by 4 bases and 3 bases, with 13 bases remaining between them. This CDR3 has 14 amino acids.

Turning to this clonotype: This may stem from a read error, because a much larger clone lies one nucleotide away. V usage is TRBV2 and J usage is TRBJ2-2; the D call may be TRBD1 or TRBD2 (5 bases each). Germline loops: CDR1 SNHLY, CDR2 FYNNEI. V lost 10 bases and J 3 bases, leaving 12 bases between the germline ends. The length of the CDR3 is 13 residues. CDR3 bases: TGTGCCATGACGAGGGGTTACACCGGGGAGCTGTTTTTT. Residues: CAMTRGYTGELFF.

In its sample, this clonotype ranks as medium-sized. This chain links TRBV7-9 with TRBJ1-1; D remains unclear. V lost 6 bases, J lost 1 base, and 9 bases lay in between. Germline V gives CDR1 SEHNR, CDR2 FQNEAQ (reference sequence). The CDR3 covers 13 residues. The CDR3: CASRRPENTEAFF. CDR3 nucleotide sequence: TGTGCCAGCAGGAGACCGGAGAACACTGAAGCTTTCTTT.

Only a few counts were recorded for this clonotype. The chain joins TRBV7-2 to TRBJ1-2; tentatively, D is TRBD1 (5 bases). With 4 bases removed from V and 3 bases from J, the gap between germline ends came to 15 bases. The CDR3 runs to 15 residues. Germline lookup yields CDR1 SGHTA and CDR2 FQGNSA. In DNA form, the CDR3 reads TGTGCCAGCAGCTCAAGGGGAGCCTCTGACTATGGCTACACCTTC. It yields the protein CASSSRGASDYGYTF.